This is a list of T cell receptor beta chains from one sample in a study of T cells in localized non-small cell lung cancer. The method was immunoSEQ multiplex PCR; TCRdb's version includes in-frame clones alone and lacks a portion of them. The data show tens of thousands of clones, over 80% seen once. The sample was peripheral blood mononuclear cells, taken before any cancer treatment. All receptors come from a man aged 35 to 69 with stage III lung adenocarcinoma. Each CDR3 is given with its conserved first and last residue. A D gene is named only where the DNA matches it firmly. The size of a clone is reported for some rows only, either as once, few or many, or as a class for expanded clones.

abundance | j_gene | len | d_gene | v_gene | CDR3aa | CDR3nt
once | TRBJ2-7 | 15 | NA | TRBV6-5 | CASSKGTGSSYEQYF | TGTGCCAGCAGTAAAGGAACCGGGAGCTCCTACGAGCAGTACTTC
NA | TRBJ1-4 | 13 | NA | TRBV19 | CATRLGGVEKLFF | TGTGCCACGCGTTTGGGGGGCGTAGAAAAACTGTTTTTT
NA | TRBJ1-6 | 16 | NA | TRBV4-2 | CASSQGTASYNSPLHF | TGTGCCAGCAGCCAAGGGACGGCCTCCTATAATTCACCCCTCCACTTT
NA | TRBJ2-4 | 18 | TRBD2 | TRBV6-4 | CASRGLAGGSGTKNIQYF | TGTGCCAGCAGGGGACTAGCGGGAGGTTCTGGGACCAAAAACATTCAGTACTTC
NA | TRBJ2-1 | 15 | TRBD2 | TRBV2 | CASTQEAGPYNEQFF | TGTGCCAGCACCCAGGAAGCGGGACCCTACAATGAGCAGTTCTTC
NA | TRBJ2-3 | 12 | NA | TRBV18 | CASSLSTDTQYF | TGTGCCAGCTCACTTAGCACAGATACGCAGTATTTT
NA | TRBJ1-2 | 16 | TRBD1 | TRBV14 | CASSQGAITGAGGYTF | TGTGCCAGCAGCCAAGGAGCGATCACAGGGGCGGGTGGCTACACCTTC
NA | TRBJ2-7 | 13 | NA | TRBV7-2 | CASSYADSYEQYF | TGTGCCAGCAGCTACGCTGACTCCTACGAGCAGTACTTC
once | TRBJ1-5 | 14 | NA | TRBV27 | CASSLGMGNQPQHF | TGTGCCAGCAGTTTGGGGATGGGCAATCAGCCCCAGCATTTT
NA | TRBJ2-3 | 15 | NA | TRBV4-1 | CASSQDGVSTDTQYF | TGCGCCAGCAGCCAAGATGGAGTCAGCACAGATACGCAGTATTTT
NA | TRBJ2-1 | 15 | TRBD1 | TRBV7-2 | CASRPGQVTYNEQFF | TGTGCCAGCAGACCCGGACAGGTGACCTACAATGAGCAGTTCTTC
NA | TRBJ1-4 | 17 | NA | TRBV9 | CASSDLSQGTTNEKLFF | TGTGCCAGCAGCGATCTTAGCCAGGGAACAACTAATGAAAAACTGTTTTTT
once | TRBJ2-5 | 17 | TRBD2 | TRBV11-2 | CASSFNTGGEVGETQYF | TGTGCCAGCAGCTTTAACACTGGGGGGGAAGTAGGAGAGACCCAGTACTTC
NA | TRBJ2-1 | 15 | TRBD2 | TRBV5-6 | CASSRLAGGGNEQFF | TGTGCCAGCAGCCGACTAGCGGGGGGAGGGAATGAGCAGTTCTTC
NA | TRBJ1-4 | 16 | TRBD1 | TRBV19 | CASTSLPGQGNEKLFF | TGTGCCAGTACCTCCCTCCCGGGACAGGGAAACGAAAAACTGTTTTTT
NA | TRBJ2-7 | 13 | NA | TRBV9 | CASSPTGSYEQYF | TGTGCCAGCAGCCCCACTGGGTCCTACGAGCAGTACTTC
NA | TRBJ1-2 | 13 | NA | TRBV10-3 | CATQFRRGAGYTF | TGTGCCACTCAATTCCGCCGCGGGGCCGGCTACACCTTC
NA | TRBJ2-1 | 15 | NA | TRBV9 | CASSVGATIKNEQFF | TGTGCCAGCAGCGTAGGAGCTACTATTAAAAATGAGCAGTTCTTC
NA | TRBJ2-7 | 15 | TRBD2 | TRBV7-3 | CASSQDGGFTYEQYF | TGTGCCAGCAGTCAGGACGGGGGGTTCACCTACGAGCAGTACTTC
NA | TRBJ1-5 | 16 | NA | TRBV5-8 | CASSFQGTGFGQPQHF | TGTGCCAGCAGCTTTCAGGGGACGGGGTTTGGGCAGCCCCAGCATTTT
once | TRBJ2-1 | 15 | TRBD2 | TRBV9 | CASSVVLAGRNEQFF | TGTGCCAGCAGCGTAGTCCTAGCGGGGAGGAATGAGCAGTTCTTC
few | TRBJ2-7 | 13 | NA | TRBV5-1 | CASSLEGFQEQYF | TGCGCCAGCAGCTTGGAAGGGTTTCAAGAGCAGTACTTC
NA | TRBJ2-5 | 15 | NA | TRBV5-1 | CASSLGGGERETQYF | TGCGCCAGCAGCTTGGGAGGTGGGGAGCGAGAGACCCAGTACTTC
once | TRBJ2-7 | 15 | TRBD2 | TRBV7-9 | CASSLVLAARGEQYF | TGTGCCAGCAGCTTAGTACTAGCGGCCCGGGGGGAGCAGTACTTC
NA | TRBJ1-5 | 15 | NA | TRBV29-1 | CSVEVFGESNQPQHF | TGCAGCGTTGAAGTATTCGGGGAAAGCAATCAGCCCCAGCATTTT
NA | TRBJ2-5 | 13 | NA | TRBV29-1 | CSGRREGQETQYF | TGCAGCGGACGTCGTGAGGGCCAAGAGACCCAGTACTTC
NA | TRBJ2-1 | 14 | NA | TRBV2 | CASLGPPNLNEQFF | TGTGCCAGCCTCGGGCCTCCCAATCTAAATGAGCAGTTCTTC
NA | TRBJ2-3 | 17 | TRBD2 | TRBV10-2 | CASSEWLAGTSTDTQYF | TGCGCCAGCAGTGAGTGGCTAGCGGGAACTAGCACAGATACGCAGTATTTT
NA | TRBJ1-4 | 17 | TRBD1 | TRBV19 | CASSISPGRGPREKLFF | TGTGCCAGTAGTATATCCCCAGGGAGGGGGCCTAGGGAAAAACTGTTTTTT